The 15 T cell receptor beta chains below all came from one sample that was sequenced in a study of blood T cell repertoires in COVID-19. Data came from immunoSEQ multiplex PCR; TCRdb stores just in-frame clones and leaves some out. Of around 250,000 clones in the sample, about 88% are singletons; the top ten hold about 6.2%. Sequencing was done on a sample of PBMCs or T cells enriched from blood (not recorded which). The source of these receptors is a woman aged 50 to 65 who had been exposed to COVID-19.

The gene calls are TRBV29-1 and TRBJ1-1; D is perhaps TRBD1 (5 bases). Trimming removed 3 bases at V and 11 bases at J, with 19 bases between. CDR1 SQVTM and CDR2 ANQGSEA come from the germline V gene. This CDR3 has 13 amino acids. The chain's CDR3 is CSVEASGARRAFF. In nucleotides, the CDR3 is TGCAGCGTTGAGGCCTCTGGGGCGAGGCGGGCTTTCTTT.

This chain uses TRBV2 with TRBJ2-7; 12 bases are a match to TRBD1. V gave up 1 base and J gave up 9 bases; unmatched junction bases: 7. This CDR3 is built from 15 residues. The germline gives CDR1 SNHLY, CDR2 FYNNEI. CDR3 amino acids: CASSEVPGQGAGQYF. In DNA, the CDR3 is TGTGCCAGCAGTGAAGTCCCGGGACAGGGGGCAGGGCAGTACTTC.

The rearrangement uses TRBV11-2 and TRBJ2-3, with D possibly TRBD1 on 6 matching bases. This CDR3 spans 13 amino acids. With 0 bases removed from V and 9 bases from J, the gap between germline ends came to 10 bases. In germline, CDR1 is SGHAT, CDR2 FQNNGV. The CDR3 DNA sequence: TGTGCCAGCAGCTTAGAAGGGACATTGACGCAGTATTTT. The encoded protein is CASSLEGTLTQYF.

The table lists this clone with a count of one. V gene TRBV18 combines with J gene TRBJ2-6; no reliable D call. This CDR3 has 17 amino acids. The V gene's germline CDR1 is KGHSH and CDR2 LQKENI. V dropped 0 bases and J dropped 6 bases, with 15 bases sitting between them. This chain's CDR3 is CASSPPGTFFEANVLTF. The CDR3, as DNA: TGTGCCAGCTCACCACCGGGCACTTTTTTTGAGGCCAACGTCCTGACTTTC.

This chain connects TRBV4-2 to TRBJ2-7; 9 positions agree with TRBD2. The CDR3 runs 15 residues. V lost 4 bases to trimming and J lost 3 bases; unmatched junction nucleotides: 7. Germline loops: CDR1 LGHNA, CDR2 YNFKEQ. CDR3: CASSPGVAGVYEQYF. The CDR3 coding sequence is TGTGCCAGCAGCCCCGGGGTAGCGGGGGTCTACGAGCAGTACTTC.

This chain uses TRBV5-8 with TRBJ1-2; TRBD1 matches at 7 bases. J lost 3 bases, V lost 2 bases, and 4 bases had no gene match. CDR1 and CDR2 from the germline V gene are SGHTS and YDEGEE. The CDR3 runs to 14 residues. This chain's CDR3 is CASSLQGRYYGYTF. DNA for the CDR3: TGTGCCAGCAGCTTACAGGGGAGGTACTATGGCTACACCTTC. Variable domain in full (rest from reference TRBV5-8 and TRBJ1-2): EAGVTQSPTHLIKTRGQQATLRCSPISGHTSVYWYQQALGLGLQFLLWYDEGEERNRGNFPPRFSGRQFPNYSSELNVNALELEDSALYLCASSLQGRYYGYTFGSGTRLTVV.

This rearrangement joins TRBV19 to TRBJ2-1; maybe TRBD1 (6 bases). This CDR3 is 15 amino acids long. Germline V gene lookup returns CDR1 LNHDA and CDR2 SQIVND (reference sequence). Trimming removed 10 bases from V and 2 bases from J, with 18 bases in between. CDR3 in amino acids: CATYDPDSPYNEQFF. The DNA of the CDR3 is TGTGCCACCTACGACCCGGACAGCCCCTACAATGAGCAGTTCTTC. Filled out from reference TRBV19 and TRBJ2-1, the complete variable domain reads DGGITQSPKYLFRKEGQNVTLSCEQNLNHDAMYWYRQDPGQGLRLIYYSQIVNDFQKGDIAEGYSVSREKKESFPLTVTSAQKNPTAFYLCATYDPDSPYNEQFFGPGTRLTVL.

V gene TRBV28 combines with J gene TRBJ1-6, with 7 bases aligning to TRBD1. CDR1 MDHEN and CDR2 SYDVKM come from the germline V gene. The V segment lost 6 bases and the J segment 11 bases; nucleotides outside the gene matches: 7. This CDR3 has 13 amino acids. CDR3 residues: CASRRQGTTPLHF. As DNA, the CDR3 is TGTGCCAGCAGGCGACAGGGAACGACACCCCTCCACTTT.

CDR3 coding DNA: TGTGCCAGCAGTGAAGGGACAGGGGGCTCCTACGAGCAGTACTTC. Protein product: CASSEGTGGSYEQYF. The rearrangement joins TRBV6-1 to TRBJ2-7, with 10 bases that match TRBD1. Germline CDR1 is MNHNS and CDR2 is SASEGT. The CDR3 consists of 15 residues. The trim removed 1 base at V and 0 bases at J, leaving 0 bases unmatched.

The chain employs TRBV24-1 and TRBJ2-1; tentatively, D is TRBD1 (5 bases). This CDR3 spans 14 amino acids. In germline, CDR1 is KGHDR, CDR2 SFDVKD. The V end was cut by 10 bases, the J end by 8 bases, with 20 bases between. CDR3 amino acids: CATSTGPSVHEQFF. The CDR3 DNA is TGTGCCACTTCTACAGGTCCCTCTGTCCATGAGCAGTTCTTC.

The chain carries TRBV5-1 and TRBJ2-2; TRBD1 agrees at 7 bases. CDR1 and CDR2 (germline): SGHRS, YFSETQ. V shed 4 bases and J 8 bases; nucleotides not matched to a gene: 5. CDR3 length equals 13 residues. The CDR3 DNA follows: TGCGCCAGCAGCCGGGACAGCGGTGGGGAGCTGTTTTTT. It encodes CASSRDSGGELFF.

The chain has TRBV27 and TRBJ2-3; 8 bases are shared with TRBD1. From germline, CDR1 is MNHEY and CDR2 SMNVEV (reference sequence). Germline trimming cut 5 bases from V and 5 bases from J; bases unmatched to any gene: 15. The CDR3 runs 17 residues. The CDR3 protein is CASSRWKTGVIGDTQYF. The CDR3 nucleotides are TGTGCCAGCAGTCGTTGGAAGACAGGGGTGATAGGAGATACGCAGTATTTT.

The rearrangement links TRBV28 to TRBJ1-4; possible D gene TRBD1, 6 bases. Trimming left V 4 bases short and J 5 bases short, with 17 bases between. Germline loops: CDR1 MDHEN, CDR2 SYDVKM. The CDR3 extends over 16 amino acids. CDR3 sequence reads: CASSSLFGTQNEKLFF. CDR3 bases: TGTGCCAGCAGTTCCCTTTTCGGGACACAAAATGAAAAACTGTTTTTT.

The J gene is TRBJ1-6, the V gene TRBV7-2, with TRBD1 matching 7 bases. The CDR3 runs 15 residues. V trimming: 5 bases; J trimming: 6 bases; junction bases outside the gene matches: 7. CDR1 and CDR2 (germline): SGHTA, FQGNSA. This chain's CDR3 is CASSLGQAGNSPLHF. In nucleotides, the CDR3 is TGTGCCAGCAGCCTCGGACAGGCGGGTAATTCACCCCTCCACTTT.

The chain employs TRBV5-5 and TRBJ2-5, with D unclear. V was shortened by 3 bases and J by 1 base, with 7 bases between the two germline ends. CDR3 length equals 13 residues. Germline assignment: CDR1 SGHKS and CDR2 YYEKEE (reference sequence). As DNA, the CDR3 is TGTGCCAGCAGCTGGCGGCCCCAAGAGACCCAGTACTTC. Residues: CASSWRPQETQYF.